What follows describes a single T cell receptor beta chain. Its antigen is currently unknown. The assay was immunoSEQ multiplex PCR, and TCRdb's table has in-frame clones only and misses some. The sample contains approximately 70,000 clones, around 88% of which appear only once. The entry originates in a study of OX40 agonist ivuxolimab in advanced cancers. Study information: Ivuxolimab is an agonistic anti-OX40 (CD134) antibody, and patients were treated with it.

This CDR3 spans 16 amino acids. Regarding the study as a whole: Both blood CD4+ and CD8+ T cells showed clonal growth by week 6 at 0.1 to 3.0 mg/kg. Still undetermined is the antigen specificity of the expanded peripheral T cells.

This specimen consisted of CD4+ or CD8+ T cells sorted from blood, obtained in a trial of the OX40 agonist ivuxolimab. This rearrangement joins TRBV21-1 to TRBJ1-6. TRBV21-1 is listed as a pseudogene. The clonotype was recovered from an adult with an advanced solid tumor such as melanoma, head and neck, liver or kidney cancer. The CDR3 coding sequence is TGTGCCAGCAGCGGGCGAGGGAGCTCCTATAATTCACCCCTCCACTTT. Its translation: CASSGRGSSYNSPLHF.